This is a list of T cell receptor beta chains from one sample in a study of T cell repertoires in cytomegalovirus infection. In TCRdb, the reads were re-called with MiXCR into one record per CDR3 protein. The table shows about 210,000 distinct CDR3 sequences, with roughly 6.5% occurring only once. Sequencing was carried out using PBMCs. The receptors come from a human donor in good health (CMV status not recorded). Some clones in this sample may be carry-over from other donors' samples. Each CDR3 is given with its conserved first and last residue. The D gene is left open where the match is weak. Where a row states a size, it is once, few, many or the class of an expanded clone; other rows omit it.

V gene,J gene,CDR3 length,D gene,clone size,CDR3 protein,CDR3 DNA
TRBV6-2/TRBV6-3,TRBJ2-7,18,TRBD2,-,CASSYSGKLAGTSDEQYF,TGTGCCAGCAGTTACTCGGGCAAACTGGCCGGGACTAGCGACGAGCAGTACTTC
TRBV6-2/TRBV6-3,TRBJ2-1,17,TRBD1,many,CASRPSLSGTGANEQFF,TGTGCCAGCAGGCCCTCCCTCTCCGGGACAGGGGCCAATGAGCAGTTCTTC
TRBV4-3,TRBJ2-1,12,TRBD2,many,CASSPLAGEQFF,TGCGCCAGCAGCCCCTTAGCGGGGGAGCAGTTCTTC
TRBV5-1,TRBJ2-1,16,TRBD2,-,CATAGTSGSSYNEQFF,TGCGCCACAGCCGGGACTAGCGGGAGCTCCTACAATGAGCAGTTCTTC
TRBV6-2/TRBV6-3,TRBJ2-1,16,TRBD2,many,CASSYSGTLTYNEQFF,TGTGCCAGCAGCTATAGCGGGACGCTGACCTACAATGAGCAGTTCTTC
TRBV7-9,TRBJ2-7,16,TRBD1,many,CASSFWSKTGRGEQYF,TGTGCCAGCAGCTTTTGGTCAAAGACAGGGAGAGGCGAGCAGTACTTC
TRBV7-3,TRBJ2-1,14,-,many,CASSLRGSYNEQFF,TGTGCCAGCAGCTTAAGGGGGTCCTACAATGAGCAGTTCTTC
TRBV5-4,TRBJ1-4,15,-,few,CASSQTFATNEKLFF,TGTGCCAGCAGCCAGACCTTTGCAACTAATGAAAAACTGTTTTTT
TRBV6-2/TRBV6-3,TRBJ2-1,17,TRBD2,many,CASSPIAGGYEENEQFF,TGTGCCAGCAGCCCAATAGCGGGGGGGTATGAGGAGAATGAGCAGTTCTTC
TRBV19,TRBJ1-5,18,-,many,CASRGESSPQNSNQPQHF,TGTGCCAGTAGGGGGGAATCCAGTCCCCAAAATAGCAATCAGCCCCAGCATTTT
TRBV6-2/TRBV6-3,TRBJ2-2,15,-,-,CASSTSEKNTGELFF,TGTGCCAGCAGTACCTCCGAAAAGAACACCGGGGAGCTGTTTTTT
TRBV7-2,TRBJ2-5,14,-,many,CASSLARSQETQYF,TGTGCCAGCAGCCTGGCCCGATCCCAAGAGACCCAGTACTTC
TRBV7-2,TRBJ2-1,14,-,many,CASSSHANSNEQFF,TGTGCCAGCAGCTCCCACGCCAATAGCAATGAGCAGTTCTTC
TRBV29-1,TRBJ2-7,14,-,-,CSVAGTEGPYEQYF,TGCAGCGTCGCCGGGACTGAAGGACCCTACGAGCAGTACTTC
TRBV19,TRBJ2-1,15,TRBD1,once,CASSIRTGGADEQFF,TGTGCCAGTAGTATTCGGACAGGGGGCGCGGATGAGCAGTTCTTC
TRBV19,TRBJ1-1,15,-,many,CASSIGSPGGSEAFF,TGTGCCAGTAGTATAGGGAGTCCGGGGGGCTCTGAAGCTTTCTTT
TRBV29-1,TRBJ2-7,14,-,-,CSVAQGPQDYEQYF,TGCAGCGTGGCACAGGGACCTCAGGACTACGAGCAGTACTTC
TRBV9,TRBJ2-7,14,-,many,CASSVRTGWGEQYF,TGTGCCAGCAGCGTAAGAACAGGCTGGGGGGAGCAGTACTTC
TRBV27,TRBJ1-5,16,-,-,CASSPFGQGRLQPQHF,TGTGCCAGCAGTCCCTTCGGGCAGGGGAGACTTCAGCCCCAGCATTTT
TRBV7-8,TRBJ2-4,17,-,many,CASSLARRISVGNIQYF,TGTGCCAGCAGCTTAGCGAGGAGAATTTCCGTAGGGAACATTCAGTACTTC
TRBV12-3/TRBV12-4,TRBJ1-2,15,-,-,CASSNSGTQSYGYTF,TGTGCCAGCAGTAATTCGGGGACGCAAAGCTATGGCTACACCTTC
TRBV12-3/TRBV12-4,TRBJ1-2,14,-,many,CASSFFRGRNGYTF,TGTGCCAGCAGTTTCTTCAGGGGCAGGAATGGCTACACCTTC
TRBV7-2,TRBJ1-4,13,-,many,CASRFTRGEKLFF,TGTGCCAGCAGGTTCACTCGGGGTGAAAAACTGTTTTTT
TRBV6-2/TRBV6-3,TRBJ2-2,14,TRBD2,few,CASSQSAGVGELFF,TGTGCCAGCAGTCAATCAGCGGGGGTCGGGGAGCTGTTTTTT
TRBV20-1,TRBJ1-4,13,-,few,CSASIRENEKLFF,TGCAGTGCTAGTATCAGGGAGAATGAAAAACTGTTTTTT
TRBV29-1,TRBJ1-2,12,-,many,CSVTGPGAGYTF,TGCAGCGTTACTGGACCCGGCGCCGGCTACACCTTC
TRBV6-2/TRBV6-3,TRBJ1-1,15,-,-,CASSFLRVENTEAFF,TGTGCCAGCAGTTTTCTTAGGGTGGAGAACACTGAAGCTTTCTTT
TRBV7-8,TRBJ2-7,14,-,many,CASSLPRIPYEQYF,TGTGCCAGCAGCTTACCCCGGATACCCTACGAGCAGTACTTC
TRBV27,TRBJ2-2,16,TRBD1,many,CASSGTGQGSTGELFF,TGTGCCAGCAGTGGGACGGGACAGGGAAGCACCGGGGAGCTGTTTTTT
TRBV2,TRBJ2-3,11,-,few,CASSRPDTQYF,TGTGCCAGCAGTAGACCAGATACGCAGTATTTT
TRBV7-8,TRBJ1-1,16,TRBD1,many,CASSLALGGAHTEAFF,TGTGCCAGCAGCTTAGCGCTAGGGGGCGCGCACACTGAAGCTTTCTTT
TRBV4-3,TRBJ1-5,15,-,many,CASSQDDAANQPQHF,TGCGCCAGCAGCCAAGATGACGCGGCTAATCAGCCCCAGCATTTT
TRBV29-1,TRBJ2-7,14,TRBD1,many,CSVVRGDRGYEQYF,TGCAGCGTTGTAAGGGGGGACAGGGGCTACGAGCAGTACTTC
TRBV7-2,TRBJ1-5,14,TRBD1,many,CASSLQGADQPQHF,TGTGCCAGCAGCTTACAGGGGGCGGATCAGCCCCAGCATTTT
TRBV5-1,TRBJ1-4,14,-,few,CASSLKSGNEKLFF,TGCGCCAGCAGCTTGAAATCAGGGAATGAAAAACTGTTTTTT
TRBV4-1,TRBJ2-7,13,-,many,CASSQEEEYEQYF,TGCGCCAGCAGCCAAGAAGAGGAGTACGAGCAGTACTTC
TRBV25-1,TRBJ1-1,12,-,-,CASSAGEPEAFF,TGTGCCAGCAGTGCAGGGGAACCTGAAGCTTTCTTT
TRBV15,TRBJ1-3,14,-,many,CATSREAVGNTIYF,TGTGCCACCAGCAGAGAGGCAGTTGGAAACACCATATATTTT
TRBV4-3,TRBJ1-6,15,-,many,CASSPDGGWDSPLHF,TGCGCCAGCAGCCCTGACGGGGGCTGGGATTCACCCCTCCACTTT
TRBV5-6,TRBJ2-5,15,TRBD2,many,CASSFGGGARETQYF,TGTGCCAGCAGCTTCGGCGGGGGGGCTAGAGAGACCCAGTACTTC
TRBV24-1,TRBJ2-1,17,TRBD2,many,CATSEAPSGGRDDEQFF,TGTGCCACCAGTGAAGCCCCTAGCGGGGGCCGGGACGATGAGCAGTTCTTC
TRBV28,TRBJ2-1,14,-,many,CASHLAGGNNEQFF,TGTGCCAGCCATCTCGCTGGCGGAAACAATGAGCAGTTCTTC
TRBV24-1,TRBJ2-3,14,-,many,CATSRGYPEDTQYF,TGTGCCACCAGTCGAGGATACCCGGAGGATACGCAGTATTTT